The TCR beta chain described here comes from a study of CD8 T cells in Susac syndrome. Germline V gives CDR1 SGHRS, CDR2 YFSETQ. CDR3 size: 14 residues. When the RNA was reverse transcribed, random hexamers were used with an input of 0.5 to 1 ug. It was immunoSEQ multiplex PCR that amplified TCR beta CDR3 across 54 Vbeta and 13 Jbeta. TCRdb reprocessed the immunoSEQ multiplex PCR reads with MiXCR, giving one entry per CDR3 protein. The data hold 160,000 or so distinct CDR3 sequences, with about 90% observed a single time. A word on this clonotype: One junction end disagrees with the germline gene, perhaps due to a read error.

Peripheral blood CD8+ and CD4+ T cells were profiled by TCR beta sequencing. The control group consisted of healthy donors matched for age and sex. Through negative isolation, CD4+ and CD8+ T cells were obtained, while TEMRA cells were enriched using FACS. The sequencing input was CD4+ T cells from PBMCs. V and J are TRBV5-1 and TRBJ1-5, with TRBD1 matching over 9 bases. The clonotype was recovered from a human donor in good health. The CDR3 loop is CASRLGQGHQPQHF. The CDR3 DNA reads TGCGCCAGCAGATTGGGACAGGGACATCAGCCCCAGCATTTT.